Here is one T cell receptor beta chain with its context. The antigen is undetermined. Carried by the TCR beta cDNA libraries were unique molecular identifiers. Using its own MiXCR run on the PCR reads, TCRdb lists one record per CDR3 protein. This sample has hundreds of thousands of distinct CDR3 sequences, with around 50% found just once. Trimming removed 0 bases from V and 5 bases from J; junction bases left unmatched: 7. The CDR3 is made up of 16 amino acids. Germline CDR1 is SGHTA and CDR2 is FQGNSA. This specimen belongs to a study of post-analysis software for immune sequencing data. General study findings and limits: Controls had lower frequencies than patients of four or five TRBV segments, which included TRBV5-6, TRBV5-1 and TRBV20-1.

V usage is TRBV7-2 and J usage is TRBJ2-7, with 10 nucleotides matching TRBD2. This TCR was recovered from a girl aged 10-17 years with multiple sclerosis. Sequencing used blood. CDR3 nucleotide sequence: TGTGCCAGCAGCTTAGCGCGGCCTAGCGGGAGTCACGAGCAGTACTTC. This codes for CASSLARPSGSHEQYF.